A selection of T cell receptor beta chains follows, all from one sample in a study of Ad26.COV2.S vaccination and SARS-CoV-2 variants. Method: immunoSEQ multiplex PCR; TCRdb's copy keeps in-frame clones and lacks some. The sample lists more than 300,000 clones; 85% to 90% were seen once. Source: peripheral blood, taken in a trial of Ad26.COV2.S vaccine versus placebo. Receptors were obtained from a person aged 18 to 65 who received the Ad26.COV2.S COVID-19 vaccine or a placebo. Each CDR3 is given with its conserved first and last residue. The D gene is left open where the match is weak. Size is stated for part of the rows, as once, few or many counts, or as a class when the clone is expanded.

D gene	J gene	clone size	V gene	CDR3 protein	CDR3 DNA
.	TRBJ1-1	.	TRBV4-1	CASSHMRSTEAFF	TGCGCCAGCAGCCATATGCGGAGCACTGAAGCTTTCTTT
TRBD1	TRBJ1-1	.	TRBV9	CASSVSGQGAVEAFF	TGTGCCAGCAGCGTATCCGGACAGGGGGCGGTAGAAGCTTTCTTT
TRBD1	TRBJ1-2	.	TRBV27	CASSPRDSYGYTF	TGTGCCAGCAGTCCCCGGGACAGCTATGGCTACACCTTC
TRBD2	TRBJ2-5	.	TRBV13	CASSSGLVQETQYF	TGTGCCAGCAGCTCGGGACTAGTGCAAGAGACCCAGTACTTC
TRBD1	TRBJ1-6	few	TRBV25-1	CASTGQGGSPLHF	TGTGCCAGCACGGGACAGGGGGGTTCACCCCTCCACTTT
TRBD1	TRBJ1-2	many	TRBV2	CASSVQGEGYGYTF	TGTGCCAGCAGTGTACAGGGGGAAGGCTATGGCTACACCTTC
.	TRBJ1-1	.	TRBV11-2	CASSLRENTEAFF	TGTGCCAGCAGCTTACGGGAAAACACTGAAGCTTTCTTT
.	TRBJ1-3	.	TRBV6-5	CASSYSEGSSGNTIYF	TGTGCCAGCAGTTACTCGGAGGGATCTTCAGGAAACACCATATATTTT
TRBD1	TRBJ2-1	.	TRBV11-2	CASSVLRGTGFNNEQFF	TGTGCCAGCAGCGTCCTGAGGGGGACAGGGTTCAACAATGAGCAGTTCTTC
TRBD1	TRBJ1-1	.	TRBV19	CASSGTGRQAFF	TGTGCCAGTTCGGGGACAGGGCGGCAAGCTTTCTTT
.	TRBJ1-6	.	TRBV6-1	CASSEVGSGSPLHF	TGTGCCAGCAGTGAGGTGGGGTCCGGTTCACCCCTCCACTTT
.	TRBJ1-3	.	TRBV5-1	CASSLGGSSGNTIYF	TGCGCCAGCAGCTTGGGAGGTAGCTCTGGAAACACCATATATTTT
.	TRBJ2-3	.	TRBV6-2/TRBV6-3	CASSYSRGAATDTQYF	TGTGCCAGCAGTTACTCGAGAGGAGCGGCCACAGATACGCAGTATTTT
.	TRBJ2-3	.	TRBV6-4	CASSAAEGNTDTQYF	TGTGCCAGCAGTGCCGCCGAGGGAAACACAGATACGCAGTATTTT
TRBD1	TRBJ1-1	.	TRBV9	CASSPRAGTGVGTEAFF	TGTGCCAGCAGCCCCCGAGCCGGGACAGGGGTGGGCACTGAAGCTTTCTTT
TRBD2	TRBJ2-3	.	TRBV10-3	CAIRLAGAGDTDTQYF	TGTGCCATCAGATTAGCGGGGGCCGGAGACACAGATACGCAGTATTTT
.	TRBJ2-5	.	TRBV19	CASSIAGRAQETQYF	TGTGCCAGTAGTATAGCGGGCAGGGCGCAAGAGACCCAGTACTTC
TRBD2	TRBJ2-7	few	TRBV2	CASRIRLAGDPYEQYF	TGTGCCAGCAGGATACGCCTAGCGGGGGATCCCTACGAGCAGTACTTC
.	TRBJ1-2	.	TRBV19	CASSIDQGRAYGYTF	TGTGCCAGTAGTATAGACCAAGGACGTGCCTATGGCTACACCTTC
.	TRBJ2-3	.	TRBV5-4	CASRPSTGADTQYF	TGTGCCAGCAGACCGTCGACAGGCGCAGATACGCAGTATTTT